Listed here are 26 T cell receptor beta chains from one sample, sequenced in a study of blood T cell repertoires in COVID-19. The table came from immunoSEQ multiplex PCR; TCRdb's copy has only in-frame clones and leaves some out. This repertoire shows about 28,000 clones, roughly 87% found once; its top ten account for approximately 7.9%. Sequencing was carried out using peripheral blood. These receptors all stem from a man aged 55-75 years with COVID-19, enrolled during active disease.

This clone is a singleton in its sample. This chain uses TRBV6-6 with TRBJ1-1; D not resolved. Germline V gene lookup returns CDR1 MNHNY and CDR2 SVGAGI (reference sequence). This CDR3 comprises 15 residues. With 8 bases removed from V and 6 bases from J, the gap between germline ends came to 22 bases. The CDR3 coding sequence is TGTGCCAGCCGGCCCTCGGACTCAACGCACGCTGAAGCTTTCTTT. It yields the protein CASRPSDSTHAEAFF.

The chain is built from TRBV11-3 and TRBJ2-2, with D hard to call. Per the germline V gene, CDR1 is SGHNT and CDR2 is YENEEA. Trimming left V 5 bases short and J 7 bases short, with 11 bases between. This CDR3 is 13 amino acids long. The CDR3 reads CASSRVLGGELFF. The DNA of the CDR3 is TGTGCCAGCAGCCGGGTCTTGGGCGGGGAGCTGTTTTTT.

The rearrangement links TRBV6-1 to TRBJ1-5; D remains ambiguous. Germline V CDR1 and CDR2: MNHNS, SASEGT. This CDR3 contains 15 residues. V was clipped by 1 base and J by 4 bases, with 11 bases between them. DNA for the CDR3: TGTGCCAGCAGTGAAGTTGGTGTGGCAAATCAGCCCCAGCATTTT. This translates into CASSEVGVANQPQHF.

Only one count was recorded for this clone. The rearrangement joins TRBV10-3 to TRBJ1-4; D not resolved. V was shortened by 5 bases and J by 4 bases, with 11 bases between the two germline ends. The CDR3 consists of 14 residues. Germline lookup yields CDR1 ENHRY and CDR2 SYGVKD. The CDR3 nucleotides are TGTGCCATCAGTCCAAACAGAGATAATGAAAAACTGTTTTTT. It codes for CAISPNRDNEKLFF.

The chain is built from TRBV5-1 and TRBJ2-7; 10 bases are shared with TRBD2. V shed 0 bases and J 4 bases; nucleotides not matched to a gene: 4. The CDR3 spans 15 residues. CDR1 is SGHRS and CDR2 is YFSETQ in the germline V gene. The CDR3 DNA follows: TGCGCCAGCAGCTTGGTCCTAGCGGGAGTGTACGAGCAGTACTTC. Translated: CASSLVLAGVYEQYF.

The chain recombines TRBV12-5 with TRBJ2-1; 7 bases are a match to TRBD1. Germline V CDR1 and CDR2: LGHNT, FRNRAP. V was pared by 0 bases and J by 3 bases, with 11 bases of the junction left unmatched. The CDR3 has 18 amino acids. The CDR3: CASGLVLGTGTVYNEQFF. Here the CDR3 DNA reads TGTGCTAGTGGTTTGGTACTCGGGACCGGGACAGTCTACAATGAGCAGTTCTTC.

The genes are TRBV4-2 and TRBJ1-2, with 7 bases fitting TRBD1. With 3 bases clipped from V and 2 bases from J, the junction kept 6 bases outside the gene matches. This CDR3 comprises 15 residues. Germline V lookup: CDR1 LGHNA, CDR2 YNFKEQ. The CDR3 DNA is TGTGCCAGCAGCCAGGATGACAGGGAGAACTATGGCTACACCTTC. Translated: CASSQDDRENYGYTF.

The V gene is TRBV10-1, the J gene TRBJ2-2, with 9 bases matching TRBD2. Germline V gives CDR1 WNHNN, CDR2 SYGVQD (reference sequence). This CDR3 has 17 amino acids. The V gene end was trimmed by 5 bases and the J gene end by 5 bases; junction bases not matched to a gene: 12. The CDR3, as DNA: TGCGCCAGCAGTCCTTACTTAGCGGGAGTGGAGACCGGGGAGCTGTTTTTT. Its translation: CASSPYLAGVETGELFF.

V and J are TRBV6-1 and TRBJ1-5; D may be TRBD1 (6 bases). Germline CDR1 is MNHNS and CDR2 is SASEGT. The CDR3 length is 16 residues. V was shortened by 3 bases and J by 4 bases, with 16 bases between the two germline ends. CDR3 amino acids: CASSDSGRGTNQPQHF. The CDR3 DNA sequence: TGTGCCAGCAGTGATTCAGGCAGGGGAACTAATCAGCCCCAGCATTTT.

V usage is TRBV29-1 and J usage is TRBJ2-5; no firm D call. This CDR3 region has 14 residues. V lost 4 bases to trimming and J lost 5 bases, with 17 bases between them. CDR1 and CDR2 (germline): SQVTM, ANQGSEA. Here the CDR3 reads CSVGPGSVEETQYF. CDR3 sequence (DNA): TGCAGCGTTGGGCCCGGGTCGGTAGAGGAGACCCAGTACTTC.

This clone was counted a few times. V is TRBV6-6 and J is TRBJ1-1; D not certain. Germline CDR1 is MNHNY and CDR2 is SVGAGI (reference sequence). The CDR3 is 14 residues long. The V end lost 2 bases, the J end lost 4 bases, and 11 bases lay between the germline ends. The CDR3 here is CASSYPEIGTEAFF. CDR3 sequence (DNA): TGTGCCAGCAGTTACCCCGAGATCGGCACTGAAGCTTTCTTT.

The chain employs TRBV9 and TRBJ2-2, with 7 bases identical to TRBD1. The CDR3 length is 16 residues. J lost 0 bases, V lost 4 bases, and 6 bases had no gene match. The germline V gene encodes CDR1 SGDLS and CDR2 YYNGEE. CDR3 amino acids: CASSTRDRANTGELFF. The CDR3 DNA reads TGTGCCAGCAGCACTAGAGACAGGGCGAACACCGGGGAGCTGTTTTTT.

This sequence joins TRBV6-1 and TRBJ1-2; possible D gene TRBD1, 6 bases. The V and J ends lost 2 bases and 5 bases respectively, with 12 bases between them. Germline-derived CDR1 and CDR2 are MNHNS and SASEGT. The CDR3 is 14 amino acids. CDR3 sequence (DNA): TGTGCCAGCAGTGAACAGGGGTTGGGGTATGGCTACACCTTC. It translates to CASSEQGLGYGYTF.

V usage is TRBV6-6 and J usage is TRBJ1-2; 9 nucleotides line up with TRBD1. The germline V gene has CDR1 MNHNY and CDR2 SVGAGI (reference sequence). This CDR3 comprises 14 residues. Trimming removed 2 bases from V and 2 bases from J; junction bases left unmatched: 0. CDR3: CASSYDRGNYGYTF. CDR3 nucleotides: TGTGCCAGCAGTTACGACAGGGGGAACTATGGCTACACCTTC.

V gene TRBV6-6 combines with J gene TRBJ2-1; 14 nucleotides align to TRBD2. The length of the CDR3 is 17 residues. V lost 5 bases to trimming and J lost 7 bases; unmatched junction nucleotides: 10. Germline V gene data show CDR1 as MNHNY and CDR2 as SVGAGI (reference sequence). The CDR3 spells CASSPTSRTSGRNEQFF. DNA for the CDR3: TGTGCCAGCAGTCCTACTTCCCGGACTAGCGGGAGGAATGAGCAGTTCTTC.

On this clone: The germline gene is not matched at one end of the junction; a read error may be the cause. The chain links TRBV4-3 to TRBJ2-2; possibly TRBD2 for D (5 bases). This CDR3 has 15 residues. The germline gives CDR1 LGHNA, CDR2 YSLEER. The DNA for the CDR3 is TGCGCCAGCAGCCAAGATCCAACCCCCTCACGGGAACTGTTTTTT. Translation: CASSQDPTPSRELFF.

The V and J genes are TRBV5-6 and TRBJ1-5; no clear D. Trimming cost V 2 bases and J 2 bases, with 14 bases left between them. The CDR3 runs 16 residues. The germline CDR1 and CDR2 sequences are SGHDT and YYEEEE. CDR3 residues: CASSFGPNNRNQPQHF. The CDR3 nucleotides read TGTGCCAGCAGCTTTGGCCCCAACAATCGCAATCAGCCCCAGCATTTT.

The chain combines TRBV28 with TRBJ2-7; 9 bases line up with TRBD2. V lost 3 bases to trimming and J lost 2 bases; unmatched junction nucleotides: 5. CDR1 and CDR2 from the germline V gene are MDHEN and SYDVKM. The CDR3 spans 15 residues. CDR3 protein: CASSFSGGSTYEQYF. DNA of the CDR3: TGTGCCAGCAGTTTCAGCGGGGGGTCGACCTACGAGCAGTACTTC. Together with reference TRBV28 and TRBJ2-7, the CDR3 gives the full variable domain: DVKVTQSSRYLVKRTGEKVFLECVQDMDHENMFWYRQDPGLGLRLIYFSYDVKMKEKGDIPEGYSVSREKKERFSLILESASTNQTSMYLCASSFSGGSTYEQYFGPGTRLTVT.

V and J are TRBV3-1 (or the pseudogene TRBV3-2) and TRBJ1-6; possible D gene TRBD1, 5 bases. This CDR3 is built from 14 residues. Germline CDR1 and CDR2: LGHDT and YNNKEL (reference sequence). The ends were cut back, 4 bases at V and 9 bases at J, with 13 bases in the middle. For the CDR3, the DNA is TGTGCCAGCAGCCTTCGGGGGAAAGTTTCACCCCTCCACTTT. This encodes CASSLRGKVSPLHF.

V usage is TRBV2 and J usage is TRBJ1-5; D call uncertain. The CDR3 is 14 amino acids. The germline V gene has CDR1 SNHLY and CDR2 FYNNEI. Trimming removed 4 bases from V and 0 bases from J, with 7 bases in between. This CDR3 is CASSGVYSNQPQHF. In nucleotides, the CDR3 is TGTGCCAGCAGTGGAGTTTATAGCAATCAGCCCCAGCATTTT. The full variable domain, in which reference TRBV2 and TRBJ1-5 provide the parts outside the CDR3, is EPEVTQTPSHQVTQMGQEVILRCVPISNHLYFYWYRQILGQKVEFLVSFYNNEISEKSEIFDDQFSVERPDGSNFTLKIRSTKLEDSAMYFCASSGVYSNQPQHFGDGTRLSIL.

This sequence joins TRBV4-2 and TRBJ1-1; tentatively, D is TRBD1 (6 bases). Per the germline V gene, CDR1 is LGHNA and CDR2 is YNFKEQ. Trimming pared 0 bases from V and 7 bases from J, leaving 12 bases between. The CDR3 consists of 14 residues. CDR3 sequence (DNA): TGTGCCAGCAGCCAAGATCAGGCAGGGGATGAAGCTTTCTTT. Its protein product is CASSQDQAGDEAFF.

CDR3 sequence reads: CASSDNPPGEKLFF. The CDR3, as DNA: TGTGCCAGCAGTGATAACCCCCCCGGTGAAAAACTGTTTTTT. The chain joins TRBV6-1 to TRBJ1-4; the D is unclear. From germline, CDR1 is MNHNS and CDR2 SASEGT. The CDR3 totals 14 residues. Trimming stripped 3 bases from V and 7 bases from J, with 12 bases between.

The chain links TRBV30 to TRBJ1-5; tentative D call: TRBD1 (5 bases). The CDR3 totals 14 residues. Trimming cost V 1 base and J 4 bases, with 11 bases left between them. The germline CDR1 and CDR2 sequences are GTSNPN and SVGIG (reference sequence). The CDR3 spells CAWSAMGGNQPQHF. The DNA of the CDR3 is TGTGCCTGGAGTGCGATGGGGGGGAATCAGCCCCAGCATTTT.

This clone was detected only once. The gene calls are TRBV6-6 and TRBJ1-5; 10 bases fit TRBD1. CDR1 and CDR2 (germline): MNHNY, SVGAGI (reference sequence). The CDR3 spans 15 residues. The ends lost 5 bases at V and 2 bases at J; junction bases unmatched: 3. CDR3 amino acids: CASSGDRGGNQPQHF. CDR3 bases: TGTGCCAGCAGTGGGGACAGGGGCGGCAATCAGCCCCAGCATTTT.

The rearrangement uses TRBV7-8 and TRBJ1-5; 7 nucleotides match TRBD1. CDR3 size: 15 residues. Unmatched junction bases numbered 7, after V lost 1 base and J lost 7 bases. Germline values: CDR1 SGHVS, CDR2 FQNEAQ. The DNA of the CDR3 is TGTGCCAGCAGCTTAGTCGGCAGGGGGAGGCAGCCCCAGCATTTT. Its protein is CASSLVGRGRQPQHF.

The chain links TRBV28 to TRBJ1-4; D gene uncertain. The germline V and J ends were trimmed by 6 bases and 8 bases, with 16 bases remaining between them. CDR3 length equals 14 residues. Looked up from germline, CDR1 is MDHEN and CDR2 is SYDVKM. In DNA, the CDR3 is TGTGCCAGCAGCCAAGACACGGTGAAAGAAAAACTGTTTTTT. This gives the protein CASSQDTVKEKLFF.